This TCR beta chain came from a study of identifying expanded T cells in peripheral blood. Findings and caveats of the study: Clone count variance between approximately two-week samples rose with total template count. About 1.2 clones differed between technical replicates, versus approximately 16 and 19 over time.

Repertoires were generated with immunoSEQ multiplex PCR, while TCRdb's copy carries only in-frame clones and drops some. The sample consists of under 85,000 clones, roughly 84% of them appearing once. No infections or other immune events were documented during collection. The CDR3 sequence is 11 residues long. Trimming left V 5 bases short and J 11 bases short, with 12 bases between. Germline V gene sequence: CDR1 SGHTA, CDR2 FQGNSA. A remark on this clone: Its antigen is as yet unknown.

This chain connects TRBV7-2 to TRBJ2-5, with D unresolved. The source of this sequence is a person aged 18 to 75 in good health. The material sequenced was blood. The CDR3 DNA sequence: TGTGCCAGCAGCCCTTACCCCGTGCAGTACTTC. Protein sequence: CASSPYPVQYF. Together with reference TRBV7-2 and TRBJ2-5, the CDR3 gives the full variable domain: GAGVSQSPSNKVTEKGKDVELRCDPISGHTALYWYRQSLGQGLEFLIYFQGNSAPDKSGLPSDRFSAERTGGSVSTLTIQRTQQEDSAVYLCASSPYPVQYFGPGTRLLVL.